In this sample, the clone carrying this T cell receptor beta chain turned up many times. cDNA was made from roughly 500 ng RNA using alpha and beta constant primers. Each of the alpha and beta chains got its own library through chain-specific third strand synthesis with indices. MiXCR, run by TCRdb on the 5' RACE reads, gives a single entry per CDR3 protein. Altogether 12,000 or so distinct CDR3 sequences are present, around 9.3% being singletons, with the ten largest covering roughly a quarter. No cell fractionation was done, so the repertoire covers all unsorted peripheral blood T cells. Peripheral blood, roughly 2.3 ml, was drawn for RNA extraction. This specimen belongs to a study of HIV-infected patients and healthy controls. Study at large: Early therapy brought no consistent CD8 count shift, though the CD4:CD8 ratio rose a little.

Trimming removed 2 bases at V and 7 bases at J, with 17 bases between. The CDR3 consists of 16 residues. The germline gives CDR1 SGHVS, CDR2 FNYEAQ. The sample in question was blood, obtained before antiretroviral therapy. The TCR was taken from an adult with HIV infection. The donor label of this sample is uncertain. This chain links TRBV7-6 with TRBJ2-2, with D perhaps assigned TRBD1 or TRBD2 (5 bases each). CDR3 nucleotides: TGTGCCAGCAGCTTACCAGCCGGGGCTAAGTTCGGGGAGCTGTTTTTT. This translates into CASSLPAGAKFGELFF.